This TCR beta chain originates from a study of blood T cells in healthy people across ages. Per-sample PBMC isolation yielded at least 6.5 million cells. The table lists this clonotype with many counts. A second 7 to 11 cycle PCR used barcoded and J-beta primers. Each TCR beta cDNA got a 12-nucleotide random molecular identifier. TCRdb reanalysed the 5' RACE reads using MiXCR and keeps one entry per CDR3 protein. The table has roughly 1,700,000 distinct CDR3 sequences, roughly 28% seen once; the top ten hold 7% to 9%. The sample taken for sequencing was blood. This clonotype was sampled from a woman aged 25-40 years in good health.

The CDR3 region is CSVANIGSSYEQYF. CDR3 DNA: TGCAGCGTGGCAAATATAGGGAGCTCCTACGAGCAGTACTTC. The gene calls are TRBV29-1 and TRBJ2-7; TRBD2 is a possible D gene (5 bases). The V end lost 6 bases, the J end lost 0 bases, and 15 bases lay between the germline ends. The length of the CDR3 is 14 residues. Germline V gene sequence: CDR1 SQVTM, CDR2 ANQGSEA.